The clone carrying this TCR beta chain turned up a few times. Its specificity is not known. With 4 bases removed from V and 5 bases from J, the gap between germline ends came to 18 bases. Germline loops: CDR1 LGHNA, CDR2 YNFKEQ. The CDR3 has 15 amino acids. The data belong to a study of T cell repertoires in cytomegalovirus infection. Study-wide background: Public signatures in TCR beta pointed to CMV infection and matching HLA type.

TCRdb re-derived calls from the reads in MiXCR, one entry per CDR3 protein. The sample gives around 89,000 distinct CDR3 sequences, about 31% of which show up once; approximately 75% is in the top ten. The rearrangement links TRBV4-2 to TRBJ2-7; TRBD2 is a possible D gene (6 bases). The sample was CD8+ T cells from cultured PBMCs, taken from culture after CMV antigen stimulation. The clonotype was recovered from a human donor in good health (CMV status not recorded). Some clones in this sample may be carry-over from other donors' samples. CDR3 in amino acids: CASSPEGVGLNEQYF. The CDR3 DNA reads TGTGCCAGCAGCCCCGAGGGAGTGGGACTCAACGAGCAGTACTTC.